The sequence of this TCR beta chain was determined in a study of blood T cells in healthy people across ages. A second PCR, run for roughly 7 to 11 cycles, used a sample-barcoded 5' primer plus a J-beta primer mix. TCRdb called the 5' RACE reads again in MiXCR, with one record for every CDR3 protein. The data show over 950,000 distinct CDR3 sequences, with just over 50% seen just once and 20% to 25% held by the top ten. Per the germline V gene, CDR1 is DFQATT and CDR2 is SNEGSKA (reference sequence). The CDR3 covers 13 residues. V lost 7 bases and J 7 bases, leaving 20 bases between the germline ends.

V is TRBV20-1 and J is TRBJ2-7; D is tentatively TRBD1 or TRBD2 (6 bases each). This clonotype was obtained from an older woman in good health. The sample comprised blood. CDR3 protein: CSGTTEGGREQYF. The CDR3 nucleotides read TGCAGTGGGACCACAGAGGGGGGCAGAGAGCAGTACTTC.